The T cell receptor beta chain under discussion was sequenced for a study of tumor and adjacent non-tumor tissue in lung cancer. Broader study findings: Tumor repertoires had a smaller top 100 clone share than normal lung.

The CDR3 totals 14 residues. Germline CDR1 and CDR2: DFQATT and SNEGSKA (reference sequence). Three rounds of nested PCR, following a modified ARM-PCR protocol, produced the TCRbeta library. TCRdb re-called the multiplex PCR reads through MiXCR, storing one row per CDR3 protein. The profile shows 90,000 to 120,000 distinct CDR3 sequences, 55% to 65% of them singletons. This sample's RNA came from whole unsorted tissue. This non-tumor lung sample came from over 3 cm beyond the tumor edge. About this clonotype itself: What it recognizes is unknown. Its ends do not fully match the called genes, so a read error is possible.

This TCR was sampled from a man in his thirties or forties with non-small cell lung cancer. The chain couples TRBV20-1 to TRBJ2-3; the D is unclear. The sequenced sample consisted of distant non-tumor lung tissue. For the CDR3, the DNA is TGCAGTGCCAGCAGGTCCCCAGTTCAAGATACGCAATATTTT. Translating gives CSASRSPVQDTQYF.